This T cell receptor beta chain was identified in a study of blood T cell repertoires in COVID-19. Sequencing used immunoSEQ multiplex PCR; TCRdb keeps in-frame clones, though not all of them. The sample has 200,000 to 250,000 clones; 88% are singletons. This CDR3 contains 15 residues. V dropped 5 bases and J dropped 9; count of bases not matched to a gene: 14. From germline, CDR1 is SGHRS and CDR2 YFSETQ. Material for sequencing was peripheral blood. The chain recombines TRBV5-1 with TRBJ1-2, with 9 bases identical to TRBD1. The clonotype comes from a woman in her 30s with COVID-19, enrolled during active disease. DNA of the CDR3: TGCGCCAGCAGTCTTGATCCGGGACAGGGCTACAGCTACACCTTC. Amino acid sequence: CASSLDPGQGYSYTF.